This entry concerns a single TCR beta chain. The antigen remains unidentified. Clones were sequenced by immunoSEQ multiplex PCR, and TCRdb holds only the in-frame ones, with some missing. The sample lists roughly 97,000 clones; over 90% were seen once. The V gene's germline CDR1 is SGHRS and CDR2 YFSETQ. This CDR3 region has 16 residues. V was cut by 0 bases and J by 5 bases, with 12 bases left in between. The data derive from a study of siplizumab effects on memory and regulatory T cells. Notes on the study in general: Naive T cells seemed more diverse than memory cells; they also seemed major alloresponse contributors. Proliferating siplizumab-cultured Tregs lacked confirmed suppressive function. With siplizumab, cumulative frequency of CD4+ memory-derived alloreactive sequences dropped significantly.

The specimen was Tregs sorted from blood. This TCR was recovered from a human donor in good health. The chain is built from TRBV5-1 and TRBJ1-6; D is possibly TRBD1 (6 bases). The DNA of the CDR3 is TGCGCCAGCAGCTTGGTTGCGACAGGACATAATTCACCCCTCCACTTT. Residues: CASSLVATGHNSPLHF.